A selection of T cell receptor beta chains follows, all from one sample in a study of CD8 T cells in ankylosing spondylitis. TCRdb itself ran the 5' RACE reads through MiXCR, one entry per CDR3 protein. Of about 800,000 distinct CDR3 sequences in the sample, about an eighth were seen once. The sequenced material came from blood, either unsorted or a sorted T cell fraction (not recorded which). The receptors here all came from a male donor with ankylosing spondylitis. CDR3s include the opening cysteine and the closing phenylalanine or tryptophan. A D gene is named only where the DNA matches it firmly. Expanded clones get a size class; other rows say once, few or many, or leave the size out.

abundance: -
d_gene: -
v_gene: TRBV11-1
j_gene: TRBJ2-7
CDR3aa: CASTLRDGLGEQYF
CDR3nt: TGTGCCAGCACCCTTAGGGACGGTCTAGGAGAGCAGTACTTC

abundance: -
d_gene: -
v_gene: TRBV20-1
j_gene: TRBJ1-2
CDR3aa: CSAHTLNYGYTF
CDR3nt: TGCAGTGCCCACACCCTTAACTATGGCTACACCTTC

abundance: many
d_gene: -
v_gene: TRBV4-3
j_gene: TRBJ1-5
CDR3aa: CASSQDNGDQPQHF
CDR3nt: TGCGCCAGCAGCCAAGATAATGGAGATCAGCCCCAGCATTTT

abundance: -
d_gene: -
v_gene: TRBV5-6
j_gene: TRBJ1-2
CDR3aa: CASSLVQGRGGYTF
CDR3nt: TGTGCCAGCAGCTTGGTGCAGGGGAGAGGGGGCTACACCTTC

abundance: -
d_gene: -
v_gene: TRBV11-2
j_gene: TRBJ2-5
CDR3aa: CASSPRQSREETQYF
CDR3nt: TGTGCCAGCAGCCCACGACAATCGCGGGAAGAGACCCAGTACTTC

abundance: -
d_gene: -
v_gene: TRBV10-3
j_gene: TRBJ2-7
CDR3aa: CAISDWAYEQYF
CDR3nt: TGTGCCATCAGTGACTGGGCCTACGAGCAGTACTTC

abundance: -
d_gene: -
v_gene: TRBV7-2
j_gene: TRBJ1-1
CDR3aa: CASSLNWLPTEAFF
CDR3nt: TGTGCCAGCAGCTTAAATTGGCTTCCCACTGAAGCTTTCTTT

abundance: -
d_gene: TRBD1
v_gene: TRBV18
j_gene: TRBJ2-7
CDR3aa: CASSRTTPGQGVYEQYF
CDR3nt: TGTGCCAGCTCACGCACGACACCGGGACAGGGGGTCTACGAGCAGTACTTC

abundance: few
d_gene: -
v_gene: TRBV2
j_gene: TRBJ2-4
CDR3aa: CASSENGNIQYF
CDR3nt: TGTGCCAGCAGTGAAAACGGAAACATTCAGTACTTC

abundance: -
d_gene: -
v_gene: TRBV6-4
j_gene: TRBJ2-3
CDR3aa: CASSDRGFLTDTQYF
CDR3nt: TGTGCCAGCAGTGACCGGGGCTTTCTCACAGATACGCAGTATTTT

abundance: many
d_gene: TRBD1
v_gene: TRBV12-3/TRBV12-4
j_gene: TRBJ1-1
CDR3aa: CASSSYRGNTEAFF
CDR3nt: TGTGCCAGCAGTTCGTACAGGGGAAACACTGAAGCTTTCTTT

abundance: -
d_gene: -
v_gene: TRBV20-1
j_gene: TRBJ1-2
CDR3aa: CRTYREGKGDYGYTF
CDR3nt: TGCCGTACCTACAGGGAGGGAAAGGGCGACTATGGCTACACCTTC

abundance: -
d_gene: -
v_gene: TRBV15
j_gene: TRBJ2-6
CDR3aa: CATGGQLSSGANVLTF
CDR3nt: TGTGCCACCGGTGGACAGTTATCCTCTGGGGCCAACGTCCTGACTTTC

abundance: many
d_gene: -
v_gene: TRBV12-3/TRBV12-4
j_gene: TRBJ2-3
CDR3aa: CASSLDRYTDTQYF
CDR3nt: TGTGCCAGCAGTTTAGACAGGTACACAGATACGCAGTATTTT

abundance: few
d_gene: -
v_gene: TRBV5-6
j_gene: TRBJ2-5
CDR3aa: CASSLEEEETQYF
CDR3nt: TGTGCCAGCAGCTTGGAGGAGGAAGAGACCCAGTACTTC

abundance: -
d_gene: -
v_gene: TRBV5-1
j_gene: TRBJ2-4
CDR3aa: CASSSGQIGNIQYF
CDR3nt: TGCGCCAGCAGCTCGGGACAAATTGGGAACATTCAGTACTTC